One and the same sample provided the 28 T cell receptor beta chains below, sequenced in a study of blood T cell repertoires in COVID-19. Here immunoSEQ multiplex PCR was the method, and the copy in TCRdb shows in-frame clones only, minus some. The sample records hundreds of thousands of clones, around 89% being singletons. Input material: peripheral blood. The receptor set was obtained from a woman aged 30 to 39 with COVID-19, enrolled during active disease.

V gene TRBV7-9 combines with J gene TRBJ2-1; the match to TRBD2 covers 11 bases. The germline CDR1 and CDR2 sequences are SEHNR and FQNEAQ (reference sequence). V shed 1 base and J 3 bases; nucleotides not matched to a gene: 11. This CDR3 is 19 amino acids long. The CDR3 reads CASSLGRLAGGKGYNEQFF. The CDR3 coding sequence is TGTGCCAGCAGCTTAGGAAGGCTAGCGGGGGGCAAGGGCTACAATGAGCAGTTCTTC.

The rearrangement joins TRBV15 to TRBJ2-1; 10 bases map to TRBD1. CDR1 is LNHNV and CDR2 is YYDKDF in the germline V gene (reference sequence). With 2 bases clipped from V and 8 bases from J, the junction kept 6 bases outside the gene matches. CDR3 length: 15 amino acids. CDR3 bases: TGTGCCACCAGCAGATCGACAGGGGGCGGGGATGAGCAGTTCTTC. Residues: CATSRSTGGGDEQFF. Complete variable domain (other parts from reference TRBV15 and TRBJ2-1): DAMVIQNPRYQVTQFGKPVTLSCSQTLNHNVMYWYQQKSSQAPKLLFHYYDKDFNNEADTPDNFQSRRPNTSFCFLDIRSPGLGDTAMYLCATSRSTGGGDEQFFGPGTRLTVL.

DNA for the CDR3: TGTGCCAGCAGCTTAGGGAGGCGGACCTACGAGCAGTACTTC. Its translation: CASSLGRRTYEQYF. The rearrangement uses TRBV5-6 and TRBJ2-7; D might be TRBD2 (6 bases). V lost 2 bases to trimming and J lost 2 bases, with 11 bases between them. The germline V gene encodes CDR1 SGHDT and CDR2 YYEEEE. This CDR3 is 14 amino acids long.

This chain connects TRBV7-2 to TRBJ1-2, with D perhaps TRBD1 (5 bases). Germline V CDR1 and CDR2: SGHTA, FQGNSA. The CDR3 runs 17 residues. V lost 4 bases to trimming and J lost 4 bases, with 22 bases between them. Written as DNA, the CDR3 is TGTGCCAGCAGCTCCCCAACCGGGACCACGGGAGGCTATGGCTACACCTTC. Translated, it gives CASSSPTGTTGGYGYTF.

The chain employs TRBV4-3 and TRBJ1-1; D not resolved. The CDR3 contains 18 residues. Looked up from germline, CDR1 is LGHNA and CDR2 is YSLEER. V lost 4 bases to trimming and J lost 1 base, with 22 bases between them. In DNA, the CDR3 is TGCGCCAGCAGCCGAGGGTTCGGGCAGCCACAAGAGAACACTGAAGCTTTCTTT. As protein: CASSRGFGQPQENTEAFF.

The chain uses TRBV4-3 and TRBJ2-7; D is possibly TRBD2 (5 bases). CDR1 is LGHNA and CDR2 is YSLEER in the germline V gene. The CDR3 consists of 18 residues. V was cut by 0 bases and J by 6 bases, with 24 bases left in between. The CDR3 protein is CASSQDRAGARPRGEQYF. CDR3 in DNA: TGCGCCAGCAGCCAAGATCGGGCTGGTGCTCGCCCTCGGGGCGAGCAGTACTTC.

CDR3: CASSLPGRDTQYF. The CDR3 nucleotides are TGTGCCAGCAGTTTACCAGGGCGGGATACGCAGTATTTT. The chain recombines TRBV27 with TRBJ2-3, with D maybe TRBD1 (5 bases). From germline, CDR1 is MNHEY and CDR2 SMNVEV (reference sequence). The CDR3 extends over 13 amino acids. V was pared by 2 bases and J by 6 bases, with 9 bases between.

For this clone: The sample carries other DNA sequences with the same CDR3. The chain recombines TRBV9 with TRBJ1-1, with D tentatively TRBD1 (5 bases). The CDR3 is 13 residues long. The germline V gene encodes CDR1 SGDLS and CDR2 YYNGEE. Trimming left V 3 bases short and J 1 base short, with 7 bases between. The CDR3 sequence is CASSAGGNTEAFF. CDR3 coding DNA: TGTGCCAGCAGCGCGGGGGGGAACACTGAAGCTTTCTTT.

The count of this clone is one. This chain connects TRBV24-1 to TRBJ1-3, with D tentatively TRBD1 (5 bases). CDR1 is KGHDR and CDR2 is SFDVKD in the germline V gene. The germline V and J ends were trimmed by 4 bases and 2 bases, with 17 bases remaining between them. This CDR3 is built from 17 residues. CDR3 in DNA: TGTGCCACCAGTGAGGGAGACCCGGGACTTCCTGGAAACACCATATATTTT. Amino acids: CATSEGDPGLPGNTIYF.

CDR3 region: CASRLAANNEQFF. The CDR3 bases are TGTGCCAGCAGACTAGCCGCCAACAATGAGCAGTTCTTC. The chain recombines TRBV11-2 with TRBJ2-1, with D possibly TRBD2 on 6 matching bases. CDR3 size: 13 residues. Germline lookup yields CDR1 SGHAT and CDR2 FQNNGV. V was cut by 6 bases and J by 5 bases, with 11 bases left in between.

The chain couples TRBV4-3 to TRBJ2-7; D uncertain. The CDR3 runs 18 residues. Trimming shortened V by 0 bases and J by 2 bases, and 20 bases separated the two germline ends. Germline CDR1 and CDR2: LGHNA and YSLEER. Written as DNA, the CDR3 is TGCGCCAGCAGCCAAGATGCTGGAGCTCTCTTAACCCCCTACGAGCAGTACTTC. It specifies CASSQDAGALLTPYEQYF.

This clone occurred a few times. The rearrangement links TRBV7-2 to TRBJ2-3; 7 bases align to TRBD1. The CDR3 extends over 14 amino acids. Trimming removed 2 bases from V and 5 bases from J; junction bases left unmatched: 4. The germline V gene has CDR1 SGHTA and CDR2 FQGNSA. CDR3 in DNA: TGTGCCAGCAGCTTACTCACAGGGGAAGATACGCAGTATTTT. It yields the protein CASSLLTGEDTQYF.

The rearrangement links TRBV11-2 to TRBJ2-1, with 10 positions matching TRBD2. Germline lookup yields CDR1 SGHAT and CDR2 FQNNGV. CDR3 size: 17 residues. Trimming removed 2 bases from V and 5 bases from J; junction bases left unmatched: 9. CDR3 sequence (DNA): TGTGCCAGCAGCTTAACTAGCGGGACCCCTCCGAACAATGAGCAGTTCTTC. It is translated as CASSLTSGTPPNNEQFF.

The chain uses TRBV5-5 and TRBJ2-2; 9 bases match TRBD2. The CDR3 runs 17 residues. The germline V gene encodes CDR1 SGHKS and CDR2 YYEKEE (reference sequence). Losses at the gene ends were 6 bases for V and 4 bases for J; bases not matched to a gene: 13. The CDR3 DNA reads as TGTGCCAGCAAGGCCGGTTTAGCGGGAGTTGTCACCGGGGAGCTGTTTTTT. Its translation: CASKAGLAGVVTGELFF.

As to this clone: Sequence at one end of the junction differs from germline and may be a read error. The CDR3 here is CASSARGGTPSSNEQFF. The CDR3 nucleotides are TGTGCCAGCAGCGCCCGGGGGGGGACACCCTCCTCCAATGAGCAGTTCTTC. The rearrangement uses TRBV9 and TRBJ2-1; 8 positions agree with TRBD2. In germline, CDR1 is SGDLS, CDR2 YYNGEE. The CDR3 length is 17 residues.

This chain connects TRBV11-2 to TRBJ2-2; 10 bases are a match to TRBD2. The length of the CDR3 is 16 residues. V lost 3 bases, J lost 5 bases, and 6 bases stayed unmatched. Germline V gene lookup returns CDR1 SGHAT and CDR2 FQNNGV. CDR3 DNA: TGTGCCAGCAGCTTCTTAAGCGGGGGGGGTACCGGGGAGCTGTTTTTT. It translates to CASSFLSGGGTGELFF.

Note on this clone: Other DNA sequences in the same sample also yield this CDR3. The chain is built from TRBV7-9 and TRBJ2-7; possible D gene TRBD1, 5 bases. Germline assignment: CDR1 SEHNR and CDR2 FQNEAQ (reference sequence). Trimming took off 1 base at V and 2 bases at J, with 12 bases between the two ends. The CDR3 runs to 15 residues. CDR3 nucleotides: TGTGCCAGCAGCTTAGGAGGCCAGGGTACCTACGAGCAGTACTTC. Amino acids: CASSLGGQGTYEQYF.

This chain connects TRBV5-5 to TRBJ1-1, with D possibly matching TRBD1 (5 bases). The CDR3 totals 14 residues. Deletions cut 4 bases from V and 2 bases from J, with 12 bases between. The V gene's germline CDR1 is SGHKS and CDR2 YYEKEE (reference sequence). The CDR3 DNA reads TGTGCCAGCAGCCCGTTTGACAGAAACACTGAAGCTTTCTTT. This gives the protein CASSPFDRNTEAFF. The variable domain in full, completed from reference TRBV5-5 and TRBJ1-1, reads DAGVTQSPTHLIKTRGQQVTLRCSPISGHKSVSWYQQVLGQGPQFIFQYYEKEERGRGNFPDRFSARQFPNYSSELNVNALLLGDSALYLCASSPFDRNTEAFFGQGTRLTVV.

The chain couples TRBV13 to TRBJ2-7; perhaps TRBD2 as D (7 bases). The CDR3 consists of 14 residues. Germline V gene lookup returns CDR1 PRHDT and CDR2 FYEKMQ (reference sequence). The ends were cut back, 4 bases at V and 2 bases at J, with 12 bases in the middle. The CDR3 nucleotides read TGTGCCAGCAGCTCCGGGGGGCTCCCCTACGAGCAGTACTTC. Its protein is CASSSGGLPYEQYF. Using reference TRBV13 and TRBJ2-7 for the parts outside the CDR3, the full variable domain is AAGVIQSPRHLIKEKRETATLKCYPIPRHDTVYWYQQGPGQDPQFLISFYEKMQSDKGSIPDRFSAQQFSDYHSELNMSSLELGDSALYFCASSSGGLPYEQYFGPGTRLTVT.

The V and J genes are TRBV6-6 and TRBJ1-4; 9 positions agree with TRBD1. V was clipped by 2 bases and J by 7 bases; unmatched bases: 5. Germline V gives CDR1 MNHNY, CDR2 SVGAGI (reference sequence). The CDR3 is 15 residues long. The CDR3 loop is CASSYRTGVGEKLFF. CDR3 nucleotides: TGTGCCAGCAGTTACCGGACAGGGGTCGGTGAAAAACTGTTTTTT.

V gene TRBV5-4 combines with J gene TRBJ1-4; D is perhaps TRBD1 (6 bases). Germline CDR1 reads SGHNT; CDR2 reads YYREEE (reference sequence). The CDR3 loop spans 15 amino acids. Trimming took off 0 bases at V and 4 bases at J, with 10 bases between the two ends. CDR3 bases: TGTGCCAGCAGCTTGGGGGGGCAGGGTAATGAAAAACTGTTTTTT. Encoded protein: CASSLGGQGNEKLFF. Together with reference TRBV5-4 and TRBJ1-4, the CDR3 gives the full variable domain: ETGVTQSPTHLIKTRGQQVTLRCSSQSGHNTVSWYQQALGQGPQFIFQYYREEENGRGNFPPRFSGLQFPNYSSELNVNALELDDSALYLCASSLGGQGNEKLFFGSGTQLSVL.

The chain joins TRBV6-6 to TRBJ1-3; possibly TRBD1 for D (5 bases). The V end was cut by 6 bases, the J end by 8 bases, with 11 bases between. This CDR3 is built from 12 residues. CDR1 and CDR2 (germline): MNHNY, SVGAGI (reference sequence). As DNA, the CDR3 is TGTGCCAGCAGCTGGACGGGGGACACCATATATTTT. It yields the protein CASSWTGDTIYF.

J is TRBJ1-4 and V is TRBV12-5, with D maybe TRBD1 (6 bases). Trimming left V 5 bases short and J 8 bases short, with 21 bases between. From germline, CDR1 is LGHNT and CDR2 FRNRAP. The CDR3 has 16 amino acids. The CDR3 sequence: CASGPRTDGKGEKLFF. Written as DNA, the CDR3 is TGTGCTAGTGGTCCACGGACAGATGGGAAGGGGGAAAAACTGTTTTTT. Together with reference TRBV12-5 and TRBJ1-4, the CDR3 gives the full variable domain: DARVTQTPRHKVTEMGQEVTMRCQPILGHNTVFWYRQTMMQGLELLAYFRNRAPLDDSGMPKDRFSAEMPDATLATLKIQPSEPRDSAVYFCASGPRTDGKGEKLFFGSGTQLSVL.

The chain joins TRBV4-1 to TRBJ2-3; 7 positions agree with TRBD1. The CDR3 is 15 residues long. V lost 4 bases to trimming and J lost 4 bases; unmatched junction nucleotides: 8. Germline CDR1 reads MGHRA; CDR2 reads YSYEKL. CDR3 sequence (DNA): TGCGCCAGCAGCCCTTTGGGGCAGGGGGCAGATACGCAGTATTTT. Protein: CASSPLGQGADTQYF.

The V and J genes are TRBV27 and TRBJ1-5; D is unresolved. Trimming pared 0 bases from V and 8 bases from J, leaving 11 bases between. CDR3 length equals 14 residues. The germline V gene encodes CDR1 MNHEY and CDR2 SMNVEV (reference sequence). CDR3 protein: CASSLSAGYKPQHF. The CDR3 region has the DNA TGTGCCAGCAGTTTATCCGCCGGGTATAAGCCCCAGCATTTT.

CDR3 in amino acids: CASSLFSGSIGGKTYNSPLHF. DNA for the CDR3: TGCGCCAGCAGCCTCTTCTCCGGCTCGATCGGGGGTAAAACCTATAATTCACCCCTCCACTTT. The chain combines TRBV4-1 with TRBJ1-6, with D possibly TRBD1 on 5 matching bases. This CDR3 comprises 21 residues. V was cut by 4 bases and J by 2 bases, with 27 bases left in between. Germline CDR1 reads MGHRA; CDR2 reads YSYEKL.

This chain connects TRBV3-1 (or the pseudogene TRBV3-2) to TRBJ2-3, with 8 bases that match TRBD2. J lost 5 bases, V lost 4 bases, and 5 bases had no gene match. Germline V lookup: CDR1 LGHDT, CDR2 YNNKEL (reference sequence). The CDR3 has 14 amino acids. The CDR3 region is CASSPRGAGDTQYF. The CDR3 nucleotides are TGTGCCAGCAGCCCGCGGGGGGCAGGAGATACGCAGTATTTT.

The chain employs TRBV19 and TRBJ2-2, with D possibly being TRBD2 (5 bases). CDR1 is LNHDA and CDR2 is SQIVND in the germline V gene (reference sequence). The CDR3 contains 18 residues. Trimming left V 3 bases short and J 5 bases short, with 22 bases between. This CDR3 is CASSIPTVIYRGTGELFF. CDR3 nucleotide sequence: TGTGCCAGTAGTATCCCCACGGTGATTTATAGAGGGACCGGGGAGCTGTTTTTT.